This T cell receptor beta chain emerged from a study of shared T cell receptors in the human thymus. Measured with immunoSEQ multiplex PCR; TCRdb has only the in-frame clones, and not every one. The sample holds hundreds of thousands of clones, 88% seen once. In germline, CDR1 is MDHEN, CDR2 SYDVKM. The CDR3 is 14 residues long. V dropped 5 bases and J dropped 2 bases, with 12 bases sitting between them. These data are also associated with another study on human thymus T cells. That publication notes: Both thymic and peripheral blood repertoires showed apparently biased V and J usage.

What was sequenced was thymocytes. The genes are TRBV28 and TRBJ1-2; no clear D. This receptor was taken from a boy less than two years old with a congenital heart defect. The CDR3 loop is CASSLGRENYGYTF. CDR3 in DNA: TGTGCCAGCAGTCTTGGGCGGGAAAACTATGGCTACACCTTC.